This TCR beta chain was observed in a study of blood T cell repertoires in COVID-19. The overall study: The analysed material was cDNA or gDNA that came from T cells, B-cell-depleted T cells, or PBMCs.

The V segment lost 4 bases and the J segment 4 bases; nucleotides outside the gene matches: 4. The CDR3 contains 14 residues. The germline V gene has CDR1 SGHNT and CDR2 YYREEE (reference sequence). In the source study's methods: Quantification of nucleated cells was approximated via reference gene primer amplification. Generated by immunoSEQ multiplex PCR, the TCRdb table keeps only in-frame clones and is missing some. The V and J calls and clone size come from that table; D and trimming were worked out from the DNA. This repertoire shows a few hundred thousand clones, approximately 85% found once; its top ten account for over 2%. Seattle participants joined during active infection and were tracked over time.

The chain links TRBV5-4 to TRBJ1-2; 10 bases agree with TRBD1. This sequence was found in a woman in her 70s with COVID-19, enrolled during active disease. Sequenced material: peripheral blood. CDR3 sequence: CASSPRDRGYGYTF. DNA of the CDR3: TGTGCCAGCAGCCCCCGGGACAGGGGCTATGGCTACACCTTC.